These 32 T cell receptor beta chains share one sample of origin, sequenced in a study of memory CD4+ T cells and cytomegalovirus serostatus. The sort gate was single viable CD3+CD4+CD8-CD45RO+ cells for memory CD4+ T cells. Clones were sequenced by immunoSEQ multiplex PCR, and TCRdb holds only the in-frame ones, with some missing. The repertoire holds about 56,000 clones, with over 80% as singletons. The sample taken for sequencing was memory CD4+ T cells from blood. Receptors originate from an adult in good health and CMV-seronegative.

This sequence joins TRBV9 and TRBJ1-4, with D uncertain. The CDR3 is made up of 15 amino acids. Deletions cut 3 bases from V and 1 base from J, with 10 bases between. Germline V lookup: CDR1 SGDLS, CDR2 YYNGEE. The CDR3 sequence: CASSGTWGTNEKLFF. In DNA form, the CDR3 reads TGTGCCAGCAGCGGGACCTGGGGAACTAATGAAAAACTGTTTTTT.

The chain joins TRBV28 to TRBJ2-4; tentative D call: TRBD2 (6 bases). In germline, CDR1 is MDHEN, CDR2 SYDVKM. This CDR3 spans 14 amino acids. The germline V and J ends were trimmed by 5 bases and 6 bases, with 14 bases remaining between them. The CDR3 reads CASSPGTVGNIQYF. The CDR3 nucleotides read TGTGCCAGCAGTCCCGGGACTGTAGGAAACATTCAGTACTTC.

The chain combines TRBV5-4 with TRBJ1-6, with a tentative D call TRBD1 (6 bases). Germline values: CDR1 SGHNT, CDR2 YYREEE (reference sequence). The CDR3 totals 14 residues. V lost 0 bases and J lost 9, with 10 bases in between. The DNA for the CDR3 is TGTGCCAGCAGCTTGGCGGGGGGCGCTTCACCCCTCCACTTT. Its protein is CASSLAGGASPLHF.

This clone was found a few times. This chain uses TRBV7-9 with TRBJ1-6; the D is unclear. Trimming stripped 2 bases from V and 6 bases from J, with 14 bases between. This CDR3 has 16 amino acids. In germline, CDR1 is SEHNR, CDR2 FQNEAQ (reference sequence). In nucleotides, the CDR3 is TGTGCCAGCAGCTTACCAGGAGGCCCTTCTAATTCACCCCTCCACTTT. Translation: CASSLPGGPSNSPLHF. Variable domain in full (rest from reference TRBV7-9 and TRBJ1-6): DTGVSQNPRHKITKRGQNVTFRCDPISEHNRLYWYRQTLGQGPEFLTYFQNEAQLEKSRLLSDRFSAERPKGSFSTLEIQRTEQGDSAMYLCASSLPGGPSNSPLHFGNGTRLTVT.

The chain recombines TRBV7-2 with TRBJ1-3; D is unclear. The CDR3 spans 14 residues. Trimming cost V 5 bases and J 1 base, with 9 bases left between them. The V gene's germline CDR1 is SGHTA and CDR2 FQGNSA. CDR3 sequence reads: CASSPGLSGNTIYF. The CDR3 bases are TGTGCCAGCAGCCCCGGACTGTCTGGAAACACCATATATTTT.

A single count supports this clone. V and J are TRBV2 and TRBJ1-3; tentative D call: TRBD1 (5 bases). Deletions cut 5 bases from V and 4 bases from J, with 12 bases between. Germline V gives CDR1 SNHLY, CDR2 FYNNEI. The CDR3 has 14 amino acids. CDR3 coding DNA: TGTGCCAGCAGTAAGGGTGGGACGGGAAACACCATATATTTT. It is translated as CASSKGGTGNTIYF.

This chain joins TRBV11-1 and TRBJ1-2, with 8 bases that match TRBD1. Germline CDR1 is SGHAT and CDR2 is FQDESV (reference sequence). CDR3 length equals 12 residues. V dropped 6 bases and J dropped 8; count of bases not matched to a gene: 5. CDR3: CASSSRTGGYTF. Written as DNA, the CDR3 is TGTGCCAGCAGTTCCAGGACAGGGGGCTACACCTTC.

The chain employs TRBV30 and TRBJ2-3; D is perhaps TRBD2 (7 bases). Deletions cut 1 base from V and 7 bases from J, with 21 bases between. The CDR3 covers 16 residues. Germline lookup yields CDR1 GTSNPN and CDR2 SVGIG (reference sequence). The CDR3 loop is CAWSGGGLRGGNTQYF. CDR3 bases: TGTGCCTGGAGTGGCGGGGGCCTACGAGGGGGGAATACGCAGTATTTT.

The sample holds a few counts of this clone. V and J are TRBV27 and TRBJ2-3, with 8 bases lining up with TRBD2. The ends lost 3 bases at V and 1 base at J; junction bases unmatched: 3. The CDR3 runs 15 residues. Per the germline V gene, CDR1 is MNHEY and CDR2 is SMNVEV (reference sequence). The CDR3 is CASSFRREGTDTQYF. As DNA, the CDR3 is TGTGCCAGCAGTTTTCGGCGGGAGGGCACAGATACGCAGTATTTT.

J is TRBJ1-4 and V is TRBV5-1; 9 bases match TRBD1. CDR1 is SGHRS and CDR2 is YFSETQ in the germline V gene. The CDR3 runs to 14 residues. The J segment lost 8 bases and the V segment lost 5 bases, leaving 7 bases of the junction unmatched. This chain's CDR3 is CASSPGQGREKLFF. The DNA of the CDR3 is TGCGCCAGCAGTCCGGGACAGGGTAGGGAAAAACTGTTTTTT.

The gene calls are TRBV4-3 and TRBJ1-1, with D perhaps TRBD1 (6 bases). CDR1 and CDR2 (germline): LGHNA, YSLEER. CDR3 length: 13 residues. Trimming removed 5 bases from V and 6 bases from J, with 13 bases in between. CDR3 nucleotide sequence: TGCGCCAGCAGCAGGACAGAGGGATCTGAAGCTTTCTTT. This encodes CASSRTEGSEAFF.

The chain employs TRBV2 and TRBJ2-7, with D hard to call. This CDR3 is built from 12 residues. The ends were cut back, 7 bases at V and 0 bases at J, with 7 bases in the middle. Germline V lookup: CDR1 SNHLY, CDR2 FYNNEI. Written as DNA, the CDR3 is TGTGCCAGCATGGCCATCTCCTACGAGCAGTACTTC. Translation gives CASMAISYEQYF.

V and J are TRBV5-6 and TRBJ1-1, with D possibly TRBD1 on 5 matching bases. V was pared by 1 base and J by 10 bases, with 14 bases between. This CDR3 spans 13 amino acids. Germline CDR1 and CDR2: SGHDT and YYEEEE. DNA of the CDR3: TGTGCCAGCAGCTTGAGGCAGGGCATTGGAGCTTTCTTT. This gives the protein CASSLRQGIGAFF.

The rearrangement uses TRBV4-3 and TRBJ1-6; D remains unclear. This CDR3 is built from 13 residues. With 1 base removed from V and 8 bases from J, the gap between germline ends came to 6 bases. CDR1 and CDR2 (germline): LGHNA, YSLEER. The CDR3 DNA is TGCGCCAGCAGCCAAGGATGGGATTCACCCCTCCACTTT. It is translated as CASSQGWDSPLHF.

The genes are TRBV5-1 and TRBJ1-1; D ambiguous. CDR1 SGHRS and CDR2 YFSETQ come from the germline V gene. The CDR3 length is 13 residues. V dropped 0 bases and J dropped 4 bases, with 7 bases sitting between them. The chain's CDR3 is CASSLDSFTEAFF. The CDR3, as DNA: TGCGCCAGCAGCTTGGACAGTTTCACTGAAGCTTTCTTT.

The chain uses TRBV11-3 and TRBJ2-2; unclear D gene. CDR1 is SGHNT and CDR2 is YENEEA in the germline V gene. The CDR3 is 16 amino acids. Trimming left V 0 bases short and J 4 bases short, with 12 bases between. The CDR3 region has the DNA TGTGCCAGCAGCTTAGATGGAAGGGTGGCCACCGGGGAGCTGTTTTTT. It is translated as CASSLDGRVATGELFF.

The V gene is TRBV28, the J gene TRBJ2-5, with D perhaps matching TRBD1 or TRBD2 (6 bases each). Looked up from germline, CDR1 is MDHEN and CDR2 is SYDVKM. CDR3 length equals 17 residues. V shed 5 bases and J shed 0 bases, with 19 bases lying between them. This CDR3 is CASSEGGRRQYQETQYF. CDR3 bases: TGTGCCAGCAGTGAGGGGGGACGCCGGCAGTACCAAGAGACCCAGTACTTC.

The chain links TRBV18 to TRBJ2-1; D remains ambiguous. V was trimmed by 3 bases and J by 0 bases, leaving 3 bases between them. Germline assignment: CDR1 KGHSH and CDR2 LQKENI. The CDR3 spans 13 residues. The CDR3 coding sequence is TGTGCCAGCTCACCCGGCTCCTACAATGAGCAGTTCTTC. Amino acid sequence: CASSPGSYNEQFF.

In this sample, this clone turned up once. This chain uses TRBV2 with TRBJ2-5; D is perhaps TRBD1 (6 bases). Germline assignment: CDR1 SNHLY and CDR2 FYNNEI. This CDR3 region has 14 residues. The V end lost 6 bases, the J end lost 3 bases, and 14 bases lay between the germline ends. DNA for the CDR3: TGTGCCAGCAGCCTACAGGGTGCGAAAGAGACCCAGTACTTC. It is translated as CASSLQGAKETQYF.

V and J are TRBV18 and TRBJ2-2; TRBD1 matches at 7 bases. The CDR3 length is 16 residues. The germline V gene has CDR1 KGHSH and CDR2 LQKENI. Trimming at V came to 2 bases and at J to 2 bases, leaving 5 bases not matched to a gene. In nucleotides, the CDR3 is TGTGCCAGCTCACCAGACAGGGTCGGAAACACCGGGGAGCTGTTTTTT. It encodes CASSPDRVGNTGELFF.

The gene calls are TRBV10-3 and TRBJ1-1, with D possibly matching TRBD1 (5 bases). CDR1 and CDR2 (germline): ENHRY, SYGVKD. The CDR3 is made up of 15 amino acids. The germline V and J ends were trimmed by 7 bases and 4 bases, with 19 bases remaining between them. The CDR3 DNA follows: TGTGCCATCACCTTGGAGCGAAAGGGGAGCACTGAAGCTTTCTTT. Protein sequence: CAITLERKGSTEAFF.

V gene TRBV7-9 combines with J gene TRBJ2-1; 9 nucleotides match TRBD2. This CDR3 contains 17 residues. After removal of 2 bases from V and 6 bases from J, the junction contained 11 bases not matched to a gene. The V gene's germline CDR1 is SEHNR and CDR2 FQNEAQ (reference sequence). CDR3 in amino acids: CASSLPARGGLVNEQFF. The DNA for the CDR3 is TGTGCCAGCAGCTTACCCGCGCGGGGGGGCCTCGTCAATGAGCAGTTCTTC.

The J gene is TRBJ1-4, the V gene TRBV11-2, with D unclear. The CDR3 contains 17 residues. The ends were cut back, 2 bases at V and 8 bases at J, with 21 bases in the middle. Germline CDR1 reads SGHAT; CDR2 reads FQNNGV. The CDR3 nucleotides read TGTGCCAGCAGCTTATCCGTTAGAAGGGTGCCGGGGGAAAAACTGTTTTTT. It translates to CASSLSVRRVPGEKLFF.

CDR3 nucleotide sequence: TGTGCCAGCAGCATGGGGACAGGGAGGGCTGAAGCTTTCTTT. This sequence encodes CASSMGTGRAEAFF. The chain is built from TRBV11-2 and TRBJ1-1; 9 positions match TRBD1. CDR1 and CDR2 (germline): SGHAT, FQNNGV. This CDR3 has 14 residues. The ends lost 5 bases at V and 6 bases at J; junction bases unmatched: 7.

As DNA, the CDR3 is TGTGCCAGTATTAAGGGAGACTATGGCTACACCTTC. It translates to CASIKGDYGYTF. This chain links TRBV19 with TRBJ1-2; D unresolved. The V gene lost 7 bases and the J gene lost 3 bases, with 9 bases spanning the gap. The CDR3 length is 12 residues. CDR1 and CDR2 (germline): LNHDA, SQIVND (reference sequence).

The chain joins TRBV14 to TRBJ1-2; D gene ambiguous. Per the germline V gene, CDR1 is SGHDN and CDR2 is FVKESK. The CDR3 covers 14 residues. The V gene lost 5 bases and the J gene lost 2 bases, with 12 bases spanning the gap. CDR3 loop: CASSGSGFNYGYTF. DNA for the CDR3: TGTGCCAGCAGCGGGTCCGGTTTCAACTATGGCTACACCTTC.

This chain joins TRBV10-3 and TRBJ2-2; no clear D. The germline V and J ends were trimmed by 7 bases and 1 base, with 4 bases remaining between them. Germline V gives CDR1 ENHRY, CDR2 SYGVKD. The CDR3 contains 12 residues. The CDR3 DNA reads TGTGCCATCAAGGAGAACACCGGGGAGCTGTTTTTT. Translated: CAIKENTGELFF.

The chain carries TRBV19 and TRBJ2-4, with 10 bases lining up with TRBD1. J was trimmed by 9 bases and V by 3 bases; bases with no gene match: 11. Germline assignment: CDR1 LNHDA and CDR2 SQIVND (reference sequence). The CDR3 totals 16 residues. DNA for the CDR3: TGTGCCAGTAGTATGGGCGGAGACAGGGGGCCTGGCATTCAGTACTTC. Translation: CASSMGGDRGPGIQYF.

The sample holds one count of this clone. The gene calls are TRBV7-3 and TRBJ2-2; possibly TRBD2 for D (5 bases). CDR3 size: 12 residues. The V end was cut by 5 bases, the J end by 8 bases, with 9 bases between. Germline V gene lookup returns CDR1 SGHTA and CDR2 FQGTGA. CDR3 coding DNA: TGTGCCAGCAGCCGGTTAGCGGGGGAGCTGTTTTTT. Amino acids: CASSRLAGELFF.

This rearrangement joins TRBV11-2 to TRBJ2-1; tentative D call: TRBD2 (7 bases). This CDR3 has 15 amino acids. Between the trimmed V and J ends, which lost 1 base and 7 bases, there was a span of 14 bases. Germline CDR1 reads SGHAT; CDR2 reads FQNNGV. In DNA form, the CDR3 reads TGTGCCAGCAGCTTAGTTCGGGGGGCCGGAAATGAGCAGTTCTTC. Encoded protein: CASSLVRGAGNEQFF.

The gene calls are TRBV30 and TRBJ1-2; 7 bases match TRBD1. The V gene's germline CDR1 is GTSNPN and CDR2 SVGIG (reference sequence). The ends lost 2 bases at V and 3 bases at J; junction bases unmatched: 15. CDR3 size: 17 residues. CDR3 coding DNA: TGTGCCTGGAGTCCCCCGGTGACAGGGATTCGAGACTATGGCTACACCTTC. Translation: CAWSPPVTGIRDYGYTF.

The DNA for the CDR3 is TGCGCCAGCGGCCTACCCGGGACAACCTACGAGCAGTACTTC. Amino acid sequence: CASGLPGTTYEQYF. This chain joins TRBV23-1 and TRBJ2-7, with D possibly matching TRBD1 (6 bases). TRBV23-1 is flagged as an ORF with uncertain function. This CDR3 comprises 14 residues. The V end lost 8 bases, the J end lost 2 bases, and 16 bases lay between the germline ends.